Presented here are 25 T cell receptor beta chains from one specimen sequenced in a study of control samples from healthy donors and cancer patients. Clones were sequenced by immunoSEQ multiplex PCR, and TCRdb holds only the in-frame ones, with some missing. The sample carries 140,000 or so clones, 75% to 90% recorded once. Sequenced sample: blood. The receptor set was obtained from a man between 25 and 39 years old in good health.

CDR3 in DNA: TGCGCCAGCAGCCAGGGTCAGAACTATGGCTACACCTTC. It codes for CASSQGQNYGYTF. The gene calls are TRBV5-1 and TRBJ1-2; a possible D gene is TRBD1 (5 bases). From germline, CDR1 is SGHRS and CDR2 YFSETQ. The CDR3 has 13 amino acids. V lost 4 bases, J lost 2 bases, and 9 bases lay in between.

A few counts support this clone. This chain connects TRBV10-2 to TRBJ1-2; weak D call: TRBD1 (5 bases). The germline V gene has CDR1 WSHSY and CDR2 SAAADI. The CDR3 has 17 amino acids. Trimming shortened V by 0 bases and J by 2 bases, and 16 bases separated the two germline ends. Here the CDR3 DNA reads TGCGCCAGCAGTGAGTCGATAGTAGCTGGACAAAACTATGGCTACACCTTC. Translated, it gives CASSESIVAGQNYGYTF.

J is TRBJ2-7 and V is TRBV6-2 or TRBV6-3, with 15 bases that match TRBD2. The germline CDR1 and CDR2 sequences are MNHEY and SVGEGT. The length of the CDR3 is 16 residues. The trim removed 2 bases at V and 3 bases at J, leaving 2 bases unmatched. The CDR3 protein is CASSYGLAGGNYEQYF. CDR3 DNA: TGTGCCAGCAGTTACGGACTAGCGGGAGGGAACTACGAGCAGTACTTC.

The chain recombines TRBV6-5 with TRBJ2-3; tentatively, D is TRBD2 (5 bases). The germline V gene has CDR1 MNHEY and CDR2 SVGAGI. This CDR3 region has 12 residues. V was trimmed by 6 bases and J by 5 bases, leaving 9 bases between them. In nucleotides, the CDR3 is TGTGCCAGCAGGGACTTCTTAGATACGCAGTATTTT. It yields the protein CASRDFLDTQYF.

This chain connects TRBV29-1 to TRBJ2-7, with D uncertain. Per germline, CDR1 SQVTM and CDR2 ANQGSEA. CDR3 length equals 13 residues. V lost 2 bases, J lost 0 bases, and 8 bases lay in between. The CDR3 protein is CSVERPASYEQYF. In DNA, the CDR3 is TGCAGCGTTGAACGGCCAGCCTCCTACGAGCAGTACTTC.

In its sample, this clone was seen once. Additional DNA sequences in this sample encode the identical CDR3. The chain carries TRBV7-2 and TRBJ2-7, with D hard to call. Germline V gene sequence: CDR1 SGHTA, CDR2 FQGNSA. The length of the CDR3 is 11 residues. V lost 6 bases and J lost 2, with 5 bases in between. CDR3 nucleotides: TGTGCCAGCAGTTTTACCTACGAGCAGTACTTC. Amino acids: CASSFTYEQYF.

The V gene is TRBV2, the J gene TRBJ2-1; 8 nucleotides agree with TRBD2. The ends lost 6 bases at V and 3 bases at J; junction bases unmatched: 7. The CDR3 loop spans 15 amino acids. CDR1 is SNHLY, CDR2 FYNNEI, per germline. The CDR3 protein is CASRGGSGNYNEQFF. The CDR3 coding sequence is TGTGCCAGCAGGGGGGGTAGCGGGAACTACAATGAGCAGTTCTTC.

This clone was seen just once. This rearrangement joins TRBV30 to TRBJ2-1, with 8 nucleotides matching TRBD2. Germline V lookup: CDR1 GTSNPN, CDR2 SVGIG (reference sequence). Trimming cost V 3 bases and J 4 bases; bases outside gene matches: 11. This CDR3 region has 16 residues. The CDR3 region is CAWRVRVGTRYNEQFF. The CDR3, as DNA: TGTGCCTGGAGGGTTCGTGTCGGGACTAGGTACAATGAGCAGTTCTTC.

V is TRBV9 and J is TRBJ1-2; D unclear. The CDR3 is 15 residues long. Trimming pared 0 bases from V and 4 bases from J, leaving 13 bases between. The germline V gene has CDR1 SGDLS and CDR2 YYNGEE. CDR3 in amino acids: CASSVDWEAGYGYTF. CDR3 in DNA: TGTGCCAGCAGCGTAGACTGGGAAGCGGGCTATGGCTACACCTTC.

Details on this clone: At one of its ends the junction is not consistent with the germline gene, which may arise from a read error. The chain employs TRBV7-8 and TRBJ1-5, with no clear D. The CDR3 loop spans 14 amino acids. Germline V CDR1 and CDR2: SGHVS, FQNEAQ. This CDR3 is CASRLGSSNQPQHF. In nucleotides, the CDR3 is TGTGCCAGCAGGTTAGGAAGTAGCAATCAGCCCCAGCATTTT.

The DNA of the CDR3 is TGTGCCAGCAGTTTACACCGTGGGGCAGCCTACGAGCAGTACTTC. Translating gives CASSLHRGAAYEQYF. This rearrangement joins TRBV6-5 to TRBJ2-7; D is perhaps TRBD1 (5 bases). The germline CDR1 and CDR2 sequences are MNHEY and SVGAGI. This CDR3 is built from 15 residues. The germline V and J ends were trimmed by 4 bases and 2 bases, with 15 bases remaining between them.

This clone was detected only a few times. The gene calls are TRBV6-5 and TRBJ2-3; weak D call: TRBD2 (6 bases). V gave up 8 bases and J gave up 6 bases, with 18 bases separating them. The CDR3 is 14 residues long. Germline V CDR1 and CDR2: MNHEY, SVGAGI. The chain's CDR3 is CASRVGGRRDTQYF. In DNA, the CDR3 is TGTGCCAGCCGCGTAGGAGGGAGGCGGGATACGCAGTATTTT.

The V and J genes are TRBV7-3 and TRBJ2-1; TRBD2 matches at 14 bases. The V segment lost 4 bases and the J segment 5 bases; nucleotides outside the gene matches: 1. This CDR3 contains 15 residues. Germline lookup yields CDR1 SGHTA and CDR2 FQGTGA. The CDR3 region is CASSWGLAGDNEQFF. CDR3 DNA sequence: TGTGCCAGCAGCTGGGGACTAGCGGGAGACAATGAGCAGTTCTTC.

The V and J genes are TRBV29-1 and TRBJ1-1; 7 bases map to TRBD1. Germline values: CDR1 SQVTM, CDR2 ANQGSEA. The CDR3 spans 12 residues. Trimming at V came to 7 bases and at J to 4 bases, leaving 6 bases not matched to a gene. This chain's CDR3 is CSGTGAGTEAFF. The CDR3 region has the DNA TGCAGCGGAACAGGGGCGGGCACTGAAGCTTTCTTT.

The V gene is TRBV19, the J gene TRBJ2-7; tentatively, D is TRBD2 (5 bases). From germline, CDR1 is LNHDA and CDR2 SQIVND (reference sequence). Trimming stripped 4 bases from V and 6 bases from J, with 16 bases between. The CDR3 has 14 residues. In nucleotides, the CDR3 is TGTGCCAGTAGTACATCGGGGATTTCGGGCGAGCAGTACTTC. This sequence encodes CASSTSGISGEQYF.

The chain has TRBV7-9 and TRBJ2-1; 7 nucleotides align to TRBD2. The CDR3 covers 16 residues. J was trimmed by 7 bases and V by 0 bases; bases with no gene match: 9. CDR1 is SEHNR and CDR2 is FQNEAQ in the germline V gene (reference sequence). The CDR3 bases are TGTGCCAGCAGCTTAGCCCAGAACCCGGGACTAAATGAGCAGTTCTTC. Its protein product is CASSLAQNPGLNEQFF.

This chain links TRBV25-1 with TRBJ2-3; a weak D match, TRBD2 (6 bases). The CDR3 has 15 amino acids. The germline V gene encodes CDR1 MGHDK and CDR2 SYGVNS. V dropped 9 bases and J dropped 0 bases, with 16 bases sitting between them. In DNA, the CDR3 is TGTGCCAGTGCAATAGCGGTGTCTAGCACAGATACGCAGTATTTT. Protein sequence: CASAIAVSSTDTQYF.

The chain is built from TRBV9 and TRBJ2-1, with 8 nucleotides matching TRBD2. The CDR3 spans 14 residues. Trimming took 4 bases from V and 8 from J; bases not matched to a gene: 8. Germline assignment: CDR1 SGDLS and CDR2 YYNGEE. CDR3 nucleotide sequence: TGTGCCAGCAGCTCAGGGACTAGTAGGGATGAGCAGTTCTTC. Amino acids: CASSSGTSRDEQFF.

V usage is TRBV14 and J usage is TRBJ2-5, with 14 nucleotides matching TRBD2. The germline V gene has CDR1 SGHDN and CDR2 FVKESK. The CDR3 is 15 amino acids. Germline trimming cut 5 bases from V and 5 bases from J; bases unmatched to any gene: 4. Here the CDR3 reads CASSKGLAGGETQYF. CDR3 DNA sequence: TGTGCCAGCAGCAAAGGACTAGCGGGAGGTGAGACCCAGTACTTC. The entire variable domain, with the rest obtained from reference TRBV14 and TRBJ2-5, is as follows: EAGVTQFPSHSVIEKGQTVTLRCDPISGHDNLYWYRRVMGKEIKFLLHFVKESKQDESGMPNNRFLAERTGGTYSTLKVQPAELEDSGVYFCASSKGLAGGETQYFGPGTRLLVL.

This clone was detected once. The V gene is TRBV20-1, the J gene TRBJ2-1, with unresolved D. V dropped 3 bases and J dropped 4 bases, with 7 bases sitting between them. The CDR3 has 12 amino acids. From germline, CDR1 is DFQATT and CDR2 SNEGSKA (reference sequence). The CDR3 DNA reads TGCAGTGCTAGTGTCGGGTACAATGAGCAGTTCTTC. Encoded protein: CSASVGYNEQFF.

The chain has TRBV24-1 and TRBJ2-7, with TRBD2 matching 14 bases. This CDR3 is 15 amino acids long. V lost 4 bases to trimming and J lost 8 bases; unmatched junction nucleotides: 6. Germline V gene sequence: CDR1 KGHDR, CDR2 SFDVKD. The CDR3 nucleotides are TGTGCCACCAGTGACTCCGGACTAGCGGGAGGTCAGCAGTACTTC. Translation gives CATSDSGLAGGQQYF.

CDR3 region: CASSLAPTSLHGANVLTF. CDR3 DNA sequence: TGTGCCAGCAGCTTAGCTCCGACATCCTTACACGGGGCCAACGTCCTGACTTTC. This chain connects TRBV11-3 to TRBJ2-6; D remains ambiguous. V shed 1 base and J shed 4 bases, with 17 bases lying between them. Germline-derived CDR1 and CDR2 are SGHNT and YENEEA. There are 18 residues in the CDR3.

Regarding this clone: Different DNA sequences within this sample yield the same CDR3. This rearrangement joins TRBV6-2 or TRBV6-3 to TRBJ2-7; D not certain. The germline CDR1 and CDR2 sequences are MNHEY and SVGEGT. V lost 3 bases and J 2 bases, leaving 11 bases between the germline ends. This CDR3 has 14 residues. Written as DNA, the CDR3 is TGTGCCAGCAGTTATCGGCAGAACCCCTACGAGCAGTACTTC. As protein: CASSYRQNPYEQYF.

The V call is TRBV24-1, the J call TRBJ1-2, with TRBD1 as a possible D gene (5 bases). V lost 4 bases and J lost 7, with 12 bases in between. Germline CDR1 reads KGHDR; CDR2 reads SFDVKD. The CDR3 sequence is 13 residues long. The CDR3 bases are TGTGCCACCAGTGAAGGAGGGGTGGCTGGCTACACCTTC. Its translation is CATSEGGVAGYTF.

The chain carries TRBV19 and TRBJ1-2; 8 nucleotides agree with TRBD1. The V and J ends lost 10 bases and 8 bases, in that order; junction bases with no gene match: 12. The CDR3 totals 13 residues. CDR1 and CDR2 (germline): LNHDA, SQIVND (reference sequence). For the CDR3, the DNA is TGTGCCACCAGGACAGGGCAACGAAGGGGCTACACCTTC. Its protein product is CATRTGQRRGYTF.